The clone carrying this T cell receptor (beta chain) occurred a few times. Its antigen is unknown. Expressed TCRB transcripts were sequenced, since all the RNA that had been isolated was reverse transcribed. TCRdb's copy holds only in-frame clones and misses some; the assay was immunoSEQ multiplex PCR. The sample includes 810,000 or so clones, 15% to 20% of them seen just once. The record originates from a study of beta chain features in type 1 diabetes. Study overall: Patient and healthy donor groups were alike in age, gender and cell yields.

One heparinised blood draw, averaging roughly 120 mL, came from each donor. The study, taken as a whole, reports: More deletions and fewer insertions at VDJ junctions were found in patients with type 1 diabetes. For patients and controls alike, PCR might favor shorter templates to the same degree.

CDR3 length: 14 amino acids. With V trimmed by 5 bases and J by 5 bases, 8 bases remained unmatched. CDR1 and CDR2 (germline): SGHTA, FQGTGA. The V and J genes are TRBV7-3 and TRBJ2-5; TRBD2 agrees at 7 bases. The sequenced sample was naive CD4+ T cells from blood. This receptor was obtained from a woman between 18 and 29 years old in good health. CDR3 protein: CASSKKAGRETQYF. The CDR3 nucleotides are TGTGCCAGCAGCAAAAAAGCGGGAAGGGAGACCCAGTACTTC.